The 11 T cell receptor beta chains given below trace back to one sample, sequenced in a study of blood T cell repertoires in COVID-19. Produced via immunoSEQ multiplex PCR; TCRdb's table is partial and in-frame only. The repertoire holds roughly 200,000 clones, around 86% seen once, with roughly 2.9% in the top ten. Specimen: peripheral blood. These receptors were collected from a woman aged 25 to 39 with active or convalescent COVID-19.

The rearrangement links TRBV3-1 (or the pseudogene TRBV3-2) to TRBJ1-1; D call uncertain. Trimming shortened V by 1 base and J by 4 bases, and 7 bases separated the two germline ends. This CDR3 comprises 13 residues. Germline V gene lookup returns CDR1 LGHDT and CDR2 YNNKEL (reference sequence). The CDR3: CASSQGGFTEAFF. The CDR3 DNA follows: TGTGCCAGCAGCCAAGGAGGTTTCACTGAAGCTTTCTTT.

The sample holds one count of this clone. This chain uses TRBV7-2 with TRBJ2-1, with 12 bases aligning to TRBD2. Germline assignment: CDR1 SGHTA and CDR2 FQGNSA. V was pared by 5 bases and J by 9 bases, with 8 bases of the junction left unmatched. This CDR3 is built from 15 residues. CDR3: CASSLLAGGPGEQFF. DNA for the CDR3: TGTGCCAGCAGCCTTCTAGCGGGAGGGCCGGGTGAGCAGTTCTTC.

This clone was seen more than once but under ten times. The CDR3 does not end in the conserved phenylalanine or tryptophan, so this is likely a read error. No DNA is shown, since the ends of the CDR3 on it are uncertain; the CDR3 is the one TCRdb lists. CDR3 region: CASSYSGQGALEGV. The chain has TRBV28 and TRBJ1-2; TRBD1 was called by the table and not checked on the DNA. The CDR3 spans 14 residues, counting both ends. Germline V gene data show CDR1 as MDHEN and CDR2 as SYDVKM.

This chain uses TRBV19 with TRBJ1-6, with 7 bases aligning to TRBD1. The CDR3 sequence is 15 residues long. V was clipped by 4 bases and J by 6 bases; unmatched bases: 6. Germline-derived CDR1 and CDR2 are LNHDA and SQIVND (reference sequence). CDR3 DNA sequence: TGTGCCAGTAGTACTGGGACAGACCGTAATTCACCCCTCCACTTT. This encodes CASSTGTDRNSPLHF.

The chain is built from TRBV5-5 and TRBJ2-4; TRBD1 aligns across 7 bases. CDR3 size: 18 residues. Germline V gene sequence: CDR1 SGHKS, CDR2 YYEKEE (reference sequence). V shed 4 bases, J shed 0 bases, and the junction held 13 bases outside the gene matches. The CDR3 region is CASSPRGWDRIAKNIQYF. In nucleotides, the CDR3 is TGTGCCAGCAGCCCCAGGGGTTGGGACAGAATAGCCAAAAACATTCAGTACTTC.

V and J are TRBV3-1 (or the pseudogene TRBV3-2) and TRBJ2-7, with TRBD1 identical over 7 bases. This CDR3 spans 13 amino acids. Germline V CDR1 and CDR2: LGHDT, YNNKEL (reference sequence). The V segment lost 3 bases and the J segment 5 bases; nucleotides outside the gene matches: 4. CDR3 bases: TGTGCCAGCAGCCAGGGACAGTCGGACGAGCAGTACTTC. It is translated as CASSQGQSDEQYF.

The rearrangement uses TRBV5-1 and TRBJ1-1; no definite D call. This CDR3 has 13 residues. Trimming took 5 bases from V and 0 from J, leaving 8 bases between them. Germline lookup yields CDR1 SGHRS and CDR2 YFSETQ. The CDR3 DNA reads TGCGCCAGCAGGGCGGTGGTGAACACTGAAGCTTTCTTT. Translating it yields CASRAVVNTEAFF.

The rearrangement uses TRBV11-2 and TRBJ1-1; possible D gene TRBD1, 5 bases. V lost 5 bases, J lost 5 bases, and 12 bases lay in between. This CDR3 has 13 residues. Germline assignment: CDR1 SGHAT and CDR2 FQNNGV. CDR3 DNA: TGTGCCAGCAGCCCCACGGGGGGTACTGAAGCTTTCTTT. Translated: CASSPTGGTEAFF.

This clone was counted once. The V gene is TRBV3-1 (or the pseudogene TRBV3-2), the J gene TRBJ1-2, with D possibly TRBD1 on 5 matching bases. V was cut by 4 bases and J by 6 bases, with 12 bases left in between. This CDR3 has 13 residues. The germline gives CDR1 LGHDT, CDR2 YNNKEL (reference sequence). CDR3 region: CASSPTRANGYTF. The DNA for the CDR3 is TGTGCCAGCAGCCCAACCAGGGCGAATGGCTACACCTTC.

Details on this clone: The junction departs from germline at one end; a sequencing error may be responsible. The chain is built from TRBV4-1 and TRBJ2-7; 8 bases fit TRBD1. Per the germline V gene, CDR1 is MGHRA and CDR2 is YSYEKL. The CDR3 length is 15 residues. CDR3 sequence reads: CARSTTGAPTYEQYF. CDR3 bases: TGCGCCCGCAGCACGACAGGGGCGCCCACCTACGAGCAGTACTTC.

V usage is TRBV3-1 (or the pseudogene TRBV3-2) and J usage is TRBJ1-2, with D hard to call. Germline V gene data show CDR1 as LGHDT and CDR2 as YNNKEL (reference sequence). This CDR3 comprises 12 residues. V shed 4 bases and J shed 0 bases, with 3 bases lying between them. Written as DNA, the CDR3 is TGTGCCAGCAGCCGTACTAACTATGGCTACACCTTC. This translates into CASSRTNYGYTF.